This T cell receptor (beta chain) was found in a study of T and B cells in COVID-19 patients. Trimming took 8 bases from V and 4 from J, leaving 13 bases between them. CDR3 length: 12 amino acids. The germline V gene encodes CDR1 SQVTM and CDR2 ANQGSEA. Multiplex PCR with BIOMED2 TRB-A/B primer pools amplified TRB rearrangements. MiXCR, applied by TCRdb to the multiplex PCR reads, yields one record per CDR3 protein. The data contain about 5,100 distinct CDR3 sequences, roughly 26% of them singletons. By share, this clonotype ranks as medium-sized. TRB was amplified from about 250-500 ng of blood genomic DNA.

The specimen was blood. The receptor was derived from a human donor with active COVID-19. The chain carries TRBV29-1 and TRBJ2-3; tentatively, D is TRBD2 (6 bases). The CDR3 reads CSMTSSSDTQYF. In DNA, the CDR3 is TGCAGCATGACTAGTTCTTCAGATACGCAGTATTTT.